This is a list of T cell receptor beta chains from one sample in a study of tumor-infiltrating lymphocytes in primary liver carcinoma. Each CDR3 protein gets one entry after TCRdb re-called the multiplex PCR reads with MiXCR. The table has a few hundred thousand distinct CDR3 sequences, 58% seen once. Source material: peripheral blood. The receptors shown here come from a woman aged 25 to 39 with primary liver carcinoma and hepatitis B virus infection. Each CDR3 is given with its conserved first and last residue.

j_call,v_call,cdr3_aa
TRBJ2-2,TRBV7-9,CASSSPGLESGELFF
TRBJ2-7,TRBV4-2,CASTPGTSYYEQYF
TRBJ1-1,TRBV29-1,CIVEYGRNTEAFF
TRBJ2-7,TRBV29-1,CSAKTGGSLSEQYF
TRBJ2-5,TRBV12-3/TRBV12-4,CASSKSPAETQYF
TRBJ1-5,TRBV7-9,CASGSGTLSNQPQHF
TRBJ2-3,TRBV12-3/TRBV12-4,CASSLLAASKDTQYF
TRBJ2-7,TRBV14,CANLRYEQYF
TRBJ2-1,TRBV6-5,CASSYGTGQHNEQFF
TRBJ2-3,TRBV11-2,CASSSRGSDTQYF
TRBJ2-3,TRBV6-1,CASSAVWLTDTQYF
TRBJ2-2,TRBV24-1,CATQLAGEVGELFF
TRBJ1-5,TRBV4-3,CASSQGSHPNQPQHF
TRBJ2-7,TRBV6-2/TRBV6-3,CASIADRNPYEQYF
TRBJ1-5,TRBV6-1,CASSAQGLNNQPQHF
TRBJ2-1,TRBV11-2,CASSLETGGISRQSF
TRBJ2-4,TRBV7-9,CASSSLWGAEDIQYF
TRBJ2-7,TRBV7-9,CASSLGGQGKKQYF
TRBJ2-2,TRBV6-1,CASSVGGGLNTGELFF
TRBJ2-1,TRBV11-3,CAGRLAVSYNEQFF
TRBJ1-2,TRBV6-1,CASQGSNYGYTF
TRBJ1-4,TRBV6-2/TRBV6-3,CASSYVMGKLFF